Here is one T cell receptor (beta chain) with its context. The data are from a study of cytomegalovirus exposure and HLA in healthy donors. The CDR3 is made up of 13 amino acids. Germline values: CDR1 SGHVS, CDR2 FQNEAQ. The V end lost 5 bases, the J end lost 1 base, and 8 bases lay between the germline ends. The PCR was carried out with 60 Vbeta primers and 13 Jbeta primers. TCRdb's copy holds only in-frame clones and misses some; the assay was immunoSEQ multiplex PCR. This table holds some 130,000 clones, over 60% found once. The receptor comes from a female donor in good health and CMV-seropositive. The material sequenced was PBMCs. V gene TRBV7-8 combines with J gene TRBJ1-1; D is unclear. The CDR3: CASSLYQNTEAFF. As DNA, the CDR3 is TGTGCCAGCAGCCTATATCAGAACACTGAAGCTTTCTTT.